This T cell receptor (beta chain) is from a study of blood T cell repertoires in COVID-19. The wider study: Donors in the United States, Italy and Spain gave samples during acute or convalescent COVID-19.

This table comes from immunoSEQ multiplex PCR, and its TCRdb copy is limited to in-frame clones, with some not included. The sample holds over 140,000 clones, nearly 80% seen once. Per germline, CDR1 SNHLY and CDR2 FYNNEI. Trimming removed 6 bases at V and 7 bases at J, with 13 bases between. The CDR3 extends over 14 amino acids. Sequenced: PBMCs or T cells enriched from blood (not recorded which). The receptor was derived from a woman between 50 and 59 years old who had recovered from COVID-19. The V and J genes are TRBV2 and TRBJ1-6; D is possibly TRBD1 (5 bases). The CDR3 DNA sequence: TGTGCCAGCAGAGGAGGGACGGACAATTCACCCCTCCACTTT. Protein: CASRGGTDNSPLHF.